One TCR beta chain is described in this entry. Its antigen is undetermined. Clones were sequenced by immunoSEQ multiplex PCR, and TCRdb holds only the in-frame ones, with some missing. Of fewer than 75,000 clones listed, over 65% are singletons. The data are from a study of glioma-infiltrating T cells after dendritic cell vaccination. Noted time point: after dendritic cell vaccination, including at tumor progression/relapse. Patients had residual fresh-frozen tumor tissue and more than two years of survival data. Findings and caveats of the study: Estimated pretreatment TIL content predicted outcome after dendritic cell vaccination. The cohort had few patients with full blood and tumor sets.

In germline, CDR1 is SGHAT, CDR2 FQNNGV. CDR3 length: 17 residues. After removal of 7 bases from V and 3 bases from J, the junction contained 16 bases not matched to a gene. The material was blood, obtained after dendritic cell vaccination. This receptor was identified in a human donor with glioblastoma. The chain combines TRBV11-2 with TRBJ1-1; 8 bases match TRBD1. CDR3 sequence reads: CASTYRIGQGRDTEAFF. CDR3 nucleotide sequence: TGTGCCAGCACCTACCGAATCGGACAGGGACGGGACACTGAAGCTTTCTTT.